These T cell receptor beta chains were read from a single sample in a study of T-cell memory formation after mild COVID-19. Using its own MiXCR run on the 5' RACE reads, TCRdb lists one record per CDR3 protein. Of roughly 130,000 distinct CDR3 sequences in the sample, more than 15% were seen once. The sequenced sample consisted of PBMCs or a T cell subset sorted from them (not recorded which). The source of these receptors is an adult woman who had mild COVID-19 (a few samples of this study predate the infection). Cell type and time point are not known. Each CDR3 is given with its conserved first and last residue. The D gene is left open where the match is weak. The size of a clone is reported for some rows only, either as once, few or many, or as a class for expanded clones.

j_call	clone_size	v_call	d_call	cdr3_length	cdr3_aa	cdr3_nt
TRBJ2-5	few	TRBV7-9	NA	13	CASSSDGGETQYF	TGTGCCAGCAGCTCGGACGGAGGAGAGACCCAGTACTTC
TRBJ1-1	NA	TRBV5-4	NA	14	CASSSGSDSAEAFF	TGTGCCAGCAGCTCCGGTTCAGACAGCGCGGAAGCTTTCTTT
TRBJ1-2	NA	TRBV20-1	NA	13	CSARDLGNYGYTF	TGCAGTGCTAGAGATCTGGGTAACTATGGCTACACCTTC
TRBJ2-3	many	TRBV20-1	NA	17	CSARDATRPPNTDTQYF	TGCAGTGCTAGAGATGCGACTAGGCCTCCCAACACAGATACGCAGTATTTT
TRBJ2-3	few	TRBV24-1	NA	15	CATSDIRGAGDTQYF	TGTGCCACCAGTGATATACGGGGGGCAGGAGATACGCAGTATTTT
TRBJ2-1	NA	TRBV20-1	TRBD2	14	CSARSSGGYNEQFF	TGCAGTGCTAGATCTAGCGGGGGCTACAATGAGCAGTTCTTC
TRBJ1-2	NA	TRBV27	NA	15	CASSYKHSQGGGYTF	TGTGCCAGCAGCTACAAACACTCTCAGGGTGGTGGCTACACCTTC
TRBJ1-4	NA	TRBV5-1	TRBD1	16	CASSMTSGQSNEKLFF	TGCGCCAGCAGCATGACGTCGGGACAGTCAAATGAAAAACTGTTTTTT
TRBJ1-3	NA	TRBV6-5	NA	11	CASSYRDTIYF	TGTGCCAGCAGTTACCGAGACACCATATATTTT
TRBJ1-6	NA	TRBV7-2	TRBD1	16	CASSPPPTGHNSPLHF	TGTGCCAGCAGCCCCCCCCCGACAGGGCACAATTCACCCCTCCACTTT
TRBJ2-5	many	TRBV5-1	NA	13	CASSLVAGETQYF	TGCGCCAGCAGCTTGGTAGCTGGGGAGACCCAGTACTTC
TRBJ2-3	many	TRBV12-3/TRBV12-4	TRBD2	16	CASSSVGLAGADTQYF	TGTGCCAGCAGTTCCGTGGGACTAGCGGGAGCAGATACGCAGTATTTT
TRBJ2-5	NA	TRBV5-1	TRBD2	17	CASAFAGTSGGYETQYF	TGCGCCAGCGCCTTCGCCGGGACTAGCGGGGGGTACGAGACCCAGTACTTC
TRBJ2-6	few	TRBV5-6	NA	18	CASSHGGTLPSGANVLTF	TGTGCCAGCAGCCATGGAGGGACGCTCCCCTCTGGGGCCAACGTCCTGACTTTC
TRBJ2-7	NA	TRBV20-1	TRBD1	13	CSAARGSNYEQYF	TGCAGTGCCGCCAGGGGGAGCAACTACGAGCAGTACTTC
TRBJ1-5	NA	TRBV15	NA	12	CATSRTQQPQHF	TGTGCCACCAGCAGGACGCAACAGCCCCAGCATTTT
TRBJ2-5	few	TRBV6-5	NA	14	CASSYFPAAETQYF	TGTGCCAGCAGTTATTTTCCAGCGGCGGAGACCCAGTACTTC
TRBJ2-2	NA	TRBV12-3/TRBV12-4	NA	15	CASSRGGPLTGELFF	TGTGCCAGCTCTAGGGGGGGGCCCCTGACCGGGGAGCTGTTTTTT
TRBJ1-1	NA	TRBV5-1	NA	13	CASRAGMNTEAFF	TGCGCCAGCAGGGCAGGGATGAACACTGAAGCTTTCTTT
TRBJ2-1	NA	TRBV9	TRBD2	16	CASSSPGGSSYNEQFF	TGTGCCAGCAGCTCCCCGGGGGGGAGCTCCTACAATGAGCAGTTCTTC
TRBJ2-2	NA	TRBV24-1	NA	16	CATSDPYRENTGELFF	TGTGCCACCAGTGACCCGTACAGGGAGAACACCGGGGAGCTGTTTTTT
TRBJ2-1	NA	TRBV29-1	NA	14	CSVAATSNYNEQFF	TGCAGCGTTGCTGCGACAAGTAACTACAATGAGCAGTTCTTC
TRBJ2-2	NA	TRBV12-3/TRBV12-4	TRBD1	14	CASRRDRGPGELFF	TGTGCCAGCAGACGGGACAGGGGCCCCGGGGAGCTGTTTTTT
TRBJ2-3	NA	TRBV5-1	TRBD1	15	CASSADRDGTDTQYF	TGCGCCAGCAGCGCCGACAGGGACGGCACAGATACGCAGTATTTT
TRBJ2-7	many	TRBV24-1	TRBD1	15	CATSDPSTGNREQYF	TGTGCCACCAGTGACCCTTCGACAGGGAACCGCGAGCAGTACTTC
TRBJ2-2	few	TRBV2	TRBD2	15	CASSLLTSVPGELFF	TGTGCCAGCAGCCTACTGACTAGCGTGCCCGGGGAGCTGTTTTTT
TRBJ2-1	NA	TRBV5-1	TRBD2	17	CASSPSPLAGGRNEQFF	TGCGCCAGCAGCCCCTCCCCACTAGCGGGGGGGCGTAATGAGCAGTTCTTC
TRBJ1-2	NA	TRBV2	NA	12	CARGTSDYGYTF	TGTGCCAGGGGAACATCGGACTATGGCTACACCTTC
TRBJ1-2	few	TRBV24-1	TRBD1	15	CATSDGQGAVYGYTF	TGTGCCACCAGTGATGGACAGGGGGCAGTCTATGGCTACACCTTC
TRBJ1-1	NA	TRBV18	TRBD1	16	CASSPAGRRTGTEAFF	TGTGCCAGCTCACCCGCAGGCCGGAGGACAGGCACTGAAGCTTTCTTT
TRBJ2-2	few	TRBV9	TRBD2	16	CASSPLAGANTGELFF	TGTGCCAGCAGCCCCTTGGCGGGAGCGAACACCGGGGAGCTGTTTTTT
TRBJ2-7	NA	TRBV7-6	TRBD1	15	CASSSGQGGAYEQYF	TGTGCCAGCAGCTCAGGACAGGGGGGCGCCTACGAGCAGTACTTC
TRBJ2-3	NA	TRBV11-2	NA	16	CASSSLPGLRRNTQYF	TGTGCCAGCAGCTCCCTCCCGGGACTGAGGCGGAATACGCAGTATTTT
TRBJ2-1	many	TRBV29-1	NA	13	CSVASGTVDEQFF	TGCAGCGTAGCAAGCGGGACAGTCGATGAGCAGTTCTTC
TRBJ1-2	NA	TRBV6-5	NA	14	CASSYSGEAYGYTF	TGTGCCAGCAGTTACTCAGGGGAGGCGTATGGCTACACCTTC
TRBJ1-1	NA	TRBV19	NA	13	CASTRTGNTEAFF	TGTGCCAGTACTAGGACGGGGAACACTGAAGCTTTCTTT
TRBJ2-3	few	TRBV9	TRBD2	18	CASSAPLAGGISTDTQYF	TGTGCCAGCAGCGCGCCCTTAGCGGGAGGGATTAGCACAGATACGCAGTATTTT
TRBJ1-1	few	TRBV7-9	NA	14	CASSFGGRNTEAFF	TGTGCCAGCAGCTTCGGGGGACGGAACACTGAAGCTTTCTTT
TRBJ2-1	many	TRBV12-3/TRBV12-4	TRBD1	13	CASRGTGGIEQFF	TGTGCCAGCAGGGGGACAGGGGGGATTGAGCAGTTCTTC
TRBJ2-2	NA	TRBV5-1	NA	14	CASKNSPSTGELFF	TGCGCCAGCAAGAATTCCCCGAGCACCGGGGAGCTGTTTTTT
TRBJ2-7	NA	TRBV5-1	NA	15	CASTLSNTGRDEQYF	TGCGCCAGCACCCTATCAAACACAGGTCGGGACGAGCAGTACTTC
TRBJ2-7	NA	TRBV9	NA	16	CASSVVSWRGENEQYF	TGTGCCAGCAGCGTAGTTTCGTGGAGAGGCGAGAATGAGCAGTACTTC
TRBJ2-7	few	TRBV12-3/TRBV12-4	NA	12	CASRLQLYEQYF	TGTGCCAGCAGACTACAGCTGTACGAGCAGTACTTC
TRBJ2-2	NA	TRBV12-3/TRBV12-4	NA	17	CASSLGRGNLNTGELFF	TGTGCCAGCAGTTTAGGCAGGGGAAACCTTAACACCGGGGAGCTGTTTTTT
TRBJ1-5	NA	TRBV7-2	NA	15	CASSLVGRSNQPQHF	TGTGCCAGCAGCTTAGTTGGCAGGAGCAATCAGCCCCAGCATTTT
TRBJ1-5	NA	TRBV24-1	NA	14	CATTPDGSNQPQHF	TGTGCCACCACTCCCGACGGAAGCAATCAGCCCCAGCATTTT
TRBJ2-2	NA	TRBV24-1	NA	12	CATGANTGELFF	TGTGCCACCGGGGCGAACACCGGGGAGCTGTTTTTT
TRBJ2-7	few	TRBV2	NA	10	CASRVREQYF	TGTGCCAGCAGGGTCAGGGAGCAGTACTTC
TRBJ2-2	NA	TRBV4-1	TRBD1	16	CASSQLWQGDTGELFF	TGCGCCAGCAGCCAATTGTGGCAGGGGGACACCGGGGAGCTGTTTTTT
TRBJ1-1	few	TRBV5-1	TRBD1	14	CASARTGRNTEAFF	TGCGCCAGCGCGCGGACAGGGAGGAACACTGAAGCTTTCTTT
TRBJ2-2	NA	TRBV9	TRBD1	14	CASSATGRTGELFF	TGTGCCAGCAGCGCGACAGGGCGCACCGGGGAGCTGTTTTTT
TRBJ2-1	NA	TRBV12-3/TRBV12-4	NA	13	CASRPGSGNEQFF	TGTGCCAGCAGGCCCGGGAGCGGGAATGAGCAGTTCTTC
TRBJ2-7	NA	TRBV10-3	TRBD1	15	CAISQGQGMNYEQYF	TGTGCCATCAGCCAAGGACAGGGGATGAACTACGAGCAGTACTTC